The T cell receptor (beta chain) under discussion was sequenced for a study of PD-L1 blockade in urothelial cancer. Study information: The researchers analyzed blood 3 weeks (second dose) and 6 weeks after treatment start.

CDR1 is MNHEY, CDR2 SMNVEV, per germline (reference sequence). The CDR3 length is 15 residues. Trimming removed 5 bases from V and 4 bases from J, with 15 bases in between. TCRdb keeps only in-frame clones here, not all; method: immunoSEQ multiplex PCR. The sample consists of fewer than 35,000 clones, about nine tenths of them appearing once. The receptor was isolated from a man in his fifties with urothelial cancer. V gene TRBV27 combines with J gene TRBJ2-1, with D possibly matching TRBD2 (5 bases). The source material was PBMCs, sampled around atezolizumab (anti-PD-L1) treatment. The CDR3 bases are TGTGCCAGCAGTCCTAAACTAGTTACGTACAATGAGCAGTTCTTC. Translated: CASSPKLVTYNEQFF.